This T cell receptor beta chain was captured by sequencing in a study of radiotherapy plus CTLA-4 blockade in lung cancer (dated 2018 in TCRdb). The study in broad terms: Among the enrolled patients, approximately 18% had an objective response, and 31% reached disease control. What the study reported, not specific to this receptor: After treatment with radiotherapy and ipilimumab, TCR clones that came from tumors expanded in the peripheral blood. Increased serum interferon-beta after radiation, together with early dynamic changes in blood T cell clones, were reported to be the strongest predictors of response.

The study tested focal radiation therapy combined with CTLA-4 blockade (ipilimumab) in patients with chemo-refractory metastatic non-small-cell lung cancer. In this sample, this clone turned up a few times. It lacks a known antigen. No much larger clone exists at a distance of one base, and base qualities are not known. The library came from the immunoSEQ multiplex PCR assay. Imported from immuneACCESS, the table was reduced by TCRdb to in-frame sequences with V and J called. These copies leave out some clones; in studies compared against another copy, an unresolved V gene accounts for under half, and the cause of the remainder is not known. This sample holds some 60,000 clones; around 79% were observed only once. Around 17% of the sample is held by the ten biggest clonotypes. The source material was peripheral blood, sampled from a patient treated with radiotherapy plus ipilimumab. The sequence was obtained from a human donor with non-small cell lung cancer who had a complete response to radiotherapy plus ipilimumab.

The DNA sequence is TGCGCCAGCAGCTATGGACAGGGGGATTCACCCCTCCACTTT. Its coded protein is CASSYGQGDSPLHF. The V gene is TRBV5-1 and the J gene is TRBJ1-6; 10 bases in the junction line up with TRBD1. From a lookup of the germline V gene, CDR1 and CDR2 are SGHRS and YFSETQ. The CDR3, cysteine through phenylalanine, is 14 amino acids long. Here the CDR3 DNA is all that survives: 42 bases in frame from base 1. At the junction V is shortened by 3 bases and J by 8 bases; bases outside the gene matches: 2. The entire variable domain, with the stretches around the CDR3 drawn from the reference TRBV5-1 and TRBJ1-6 proteins, is KAGVTQTPRYLIKTRGQQVTLSCSPISGHRSVSWYQQTPGQGLQFLFEYFSETQRNKGNFPGRFSGRQFSNSRSEMNVSTLELGDSALYLCASSYGQGDSPLHFGNGTRLTVT.